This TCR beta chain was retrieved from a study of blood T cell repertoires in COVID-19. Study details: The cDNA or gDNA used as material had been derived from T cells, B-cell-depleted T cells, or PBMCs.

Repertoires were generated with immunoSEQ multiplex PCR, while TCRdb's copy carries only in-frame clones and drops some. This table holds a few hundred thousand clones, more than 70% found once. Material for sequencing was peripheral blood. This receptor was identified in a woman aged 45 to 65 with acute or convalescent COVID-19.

CDR3 amino acids: CATSDFTSGSTDTQYF. CDR3 nucleotide sequence: TGTGCCACCAGTGATTTTACTAGCGGGAGCACAGATACGCAGTATTTT. The rearrangement uses TRBV24-1 and TRBJ2-3, with 9 bases aligning to TRBD2. CDR3 length: 16 amino acids. The V and J ends lost 1 base and 0 bases, in that order; junction bases with no gene match: 1. Per germline, CDR1 KGHDR and CDR2 SFDVKD.